This T cell receptor beta chain appears in the sequencing data of a study of blood T cell repertoires in COVID-19. Across the study: Acute-phase and convalescent COVID-19 samples originated in the United States, Italy and Spain. The cDNA or gDNA used as material had been derived from T cells, B-cell-depleted T cells, or PBMCs.

Looked up from germline, CDR1 is SGDLS and CDR2 is YYNGEE. Trimming took off 4 bases at V and 7 bases at J, with 18 bases between the two ends. The CDR3 spans 14 residues. Recovered status applied to Cohort 3 donors who had two consecutive negative PCRs. It also applied to those with clearance or with symptom resolution. Per the study methods: Amplification from reference gene primers served as the basis for estimated nucleated cell counts. Repertoires were generated with immunoSEQ multiplex PCR, while TCRdb's copy carries only in-frame clones and drops some. V, J and clone size were drawn from that table, and D and trimming were deduced from the DNA. The sample consists of roughly 250,000 clones, more than 85% of them appearing once.

Sample: PBMCs or T cells enriched from blood (not recorded which). This sequence joins TRBV9 and TRBJ2-7; the D gene is possibly TRBD2 (6 bases). The TCR sequence derives from a woman aged 50 to 65 who had recovered from COVID-19. CDR3 DNA sequence: TGTGCCAGCAGCCCTGGGGGGACCTGGGATGAGCAGTACTTC. It is translated as CASSPGGTWDEQYF.